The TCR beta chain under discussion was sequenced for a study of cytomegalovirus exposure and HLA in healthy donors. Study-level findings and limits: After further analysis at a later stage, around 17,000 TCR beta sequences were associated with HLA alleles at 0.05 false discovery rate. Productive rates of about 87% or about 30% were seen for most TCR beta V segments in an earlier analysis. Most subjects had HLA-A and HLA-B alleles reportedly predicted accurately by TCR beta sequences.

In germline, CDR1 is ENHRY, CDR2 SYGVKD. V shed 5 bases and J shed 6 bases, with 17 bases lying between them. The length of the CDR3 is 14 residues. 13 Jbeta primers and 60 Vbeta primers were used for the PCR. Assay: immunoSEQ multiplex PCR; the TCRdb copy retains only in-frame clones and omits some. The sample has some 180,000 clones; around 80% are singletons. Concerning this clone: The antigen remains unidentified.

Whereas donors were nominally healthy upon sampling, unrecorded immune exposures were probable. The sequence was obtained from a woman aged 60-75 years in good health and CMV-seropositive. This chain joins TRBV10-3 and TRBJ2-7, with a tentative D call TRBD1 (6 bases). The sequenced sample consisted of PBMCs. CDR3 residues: CAISSPLQGPEQYF. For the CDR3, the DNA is TGTGCCATCAGTTCTCCCTTACAGGGTCCCGAGCAGTACTTC.